One sample yielded the 17 T cell receptor beta chains listed below, sequenced in a study of radiotherapy plus CTLA-4 blockade in lung cancer. TCRdb's table, derived via immunoSEQ multiplex PCR, lists solely in-frame clones and lacks some. The sample lists roughly 75,000 clones; approximately 84% were seen once. The source was peripheral blood, collected from a patient treated with radiotherapy plus ipilimumab. The origin of the receptors is a human donor with non-small cell lung cancer who had stable disease on radiotherapy plus ipilimumab.

This clone was observed a single time. The rearrangement links TRBV11-3 to TRBJ2-7; no definite D call. There are 12 residues in the CDR3. From germline, CDR1 is SGHNT and CDR2 YENEEA. Trimming shortened V by 0 bases and J by 7 bases, and 7 bases separated the two germline ends. The CDR3 coding sequence is TGTGCCAGCAGCTTAGACAAAGGGGAGCAGTACTTC. As protein: CASSLDKGEQYF. Full variable domain (remainder filled in from reference TRBV11-3 and TRBJ2-7): EAGVVQSPRYKIIEKKQPVAFWCNPISGHNTLYWYLQNLGQGPELLIRYENEEAVDDSQLPKDRFSAERLKGVDSTLKIQPAELGDSAVYLCASSLDKGEQYFGPGTRLTVT.

The CDR3: CASSLPGWNTGELFF. The CDR3 nucleotides are TGTGCCAGCAGCTTACCAGGGTGGAACACCGGGGAGCTGTTTTTT. The chain recombines TRBV5-8 with TRBJ2-2; D may be TRBD1 (5 bases). V was clipped by 2 bases and J by 1 base, with 9 bases between them. The CDR3 contains 15 residues. CDR1 is SGHTS, CDR2 YDEGEE, per germline.

This chain connects TRBV13 to TRBJ2-4; TRBD1 might be the D (5 bases). The CDR3 covers 16 residues. Trimming removed 2 bases from V and 6 bases from J, with 17 bases in between. The germline V gene has CDR1 PRHDT and CDR2 FYEKMQ (reference sequence). The CDR3 coding sequence is TGTGCCAGCAGCTTAACTGCCGGACACGGATTAAACATTCAGTACTTC. Its protein is CASSLTAGHGLNIQYF.

The chain recombines TRBV5-4 with TRBJ2-2; D possibly corresponds to TRBD1 (8 bases). V lost 4 bases, J lost 4 bases, and 17 bases lay in between. CDR3 length: 16 residues. The germline V gene has CDR1 SGHNT and CDR2 YYREEE (reference sequence). The CDR3, as DNA: TGTGCCAGCAGCCGTAACAGGGGGGAGGGCACCGGGGAGCTGTTTTTT. This encodes CASSRNRGEGTGELFF.

The chain employs TRBV5-6 and TRBJ1-5; weak D call: TRBD1 (6 bases). Trimming pared 1 base from V and 4 bases from J, leaving 15 bases between. CDR1 and CDR2 from the germline V gene are SGHDT and YYEEEE. The CDR3 contains 16 residues. The CDR3 nucleotides are TGTGCCAGCAGCTTGAGAGGGGGGGGATGGAATCAGCCCCAGCATTTT. Encoded protein: CASSLRGGGWNQPQHF. The whole variable domain, filled in from reference TRBV5-6 and TRBJ1-5, reads DAGVTQSPTHLIKTRGQQVTLRCSPKSGHDTVSWYQQALGQGPQFIFQYYEEEERQRGNFPDRFSGHQFPNYSSELNVNALLLGDSALYLCASSLRGGGWNQPQHFGDGTRLSIL.

V gene TRBV7-6 combines with J gene TRBJ2-5, with D possibly being TRBD2 (5 bases). Trimming took 3 bases from V and 5 from J, leaving 16 bases between them. CDR1 and CDR2 (germline): SGHVS, FNYEAQ. The CDR3 is 15 residues long. This CDR3 reads CASSFTGNERETQYF. The CDR3 DNA reads TGTGCCAGCAGCTTTACCGGGAATGAGAGGGAGACCCAGTACTTC.

The chain combines TRBV18 with TRBJ2-7; D remains ambiguous. Trimming shortened V by 2 bases and J by 2 bases, and 10 bases separated the two germline ends. This CDR3 contains 14 residues. CDR1 KGHSH and CDR2 LQKENI come from the germline V gene. CDR3 residues: CASSPARRAYEQYF. The CDR3 region has the DNA TGTGCCAGCTCACCAGCCAGGCGCGCCTACGAGCAGTACTTC. Based on the CDR3 plus reference TRBV18 and TRBJ2-7, the full variable domain is NAGVMQNPRHLVRRRGQEARLRCSPMKGHSHVYWYRQLPEEGLKFMVYLQKENIIDESGMPKERFSAEFPKEGPSILRIQQVVRGDSAAYFCASSPARRAYEQYFGPGTRLTVT.

Here the CDR3 reads CAITSTSESYNEQFF. CDR3 in DNA: TGTGCCATCACCTCGACTAGCGAATCCTACAATGAGCAGTTCTTC. The genes are TRBV10-3 and TRBJ2-1, with TRBD2 identical over 8 bases. Per the germline V gene, CDR1 is ENHRY and CDR2 is SYGVKD. This CDR3 spans 15 amino acids. V shed 7 bases and J 1 base; nucleotides not matched to a gene: 6.

The chain uses TRBV27 and TRBJ1-1; D is ambiguous. Trimming took off 3 bases at V and 5 bases at J, with 13 bases between the two ends. This CDR3 has 14 residues. Looked up from germline, CDR1 is MNHEY and CDR2 is SMNVEV (reference sequence). CDR3 region: CASSFGPPRTEAFF. CDR3 coding DNA: TGTGCCAGCAGTTTTGGGCCTCCGAGGACTGAAGCTTTCTTT.

This chain links TRBV7-9 with TRBJ2-2; TRBD2 matches 13 bases. Germline V gene sequence: CDR1 SEHNR, CDR2 FQNEAQ (reference sequence). The V and J ends lost 5 bases and 4 bases, in that order; junction bases with no gene match: 7. The CDR3 runs 17 residues. The CDR3 protein is CASSPRTSGSSTGELFF. CDR3 DNA: TGTGCCAGCAGCCCCCGGACTAGCGGGAGTTCCACCGGGGAGCTGTTTTTT.

The chain is built from TRBV27 and TRBJ1-2, with D unresolved. The CDR3 covers 15 residues. V shed 8 bases and J shed 4 bases, with 20 bases lying between them. Per germline, CDR1 MNHEY and CDR2 SMNVEV (reference sequence). CDR3 in amino acids: CASSSLEGWVYGYTF. The CDR3 coding sequence is TGTGCCAGCTCCTCCTTGGAGGGCTGGGTCTATGGCTACACCTTC.

This clone has a single count. This sequence joins TRBV27 and TRBJ1-6, with 7 bases that match TRBD1. Looked up from germline, CDR1 is MNHEY and CDR2 is SMNVEV (reference sequence). After removal of 4 bases from V and 6 bases from J, the junction contained 3 bases not matched to a gene. The CDR3 consists of 14 residues. Here the CDR3 reads CASSWTGTNSPLHF. CDR3 sequence (DNA): TGTGCCAGCAGTTGGACAGGAACTAATTCACCCCTCCACTTT.

V and J are TRBV7-2 and TRBJ1-1; D call uncertain. The CDR3 loop spans 13 amino acids. The ends were cut back, 3 bases at V and 2 bases at J, with 7 bases in the middle. Per germline, CDR1 SGHTA and CDR2 FQGNSA. CDR3 sequence reads: CASSFWENTEAFF. The CDR3 bases are TGTGCCAGCAGCTTCTGGGAAAACACTGAAGCTTTCTTT.

The chain has TRBV19 and TRBJ1-1; a weak D match, TRBD1 (5 bases). CDR3 length: 14 residues. The V end was cut by 7 bases, the J end by 5 bases, with 17 bases between. In germline, CDR1 is LNHDA, CDR2 SQIVND (reference sequence). The CDR3 DNA follows: TGTGCCAGTATTTCGCCTCAGGGTTGGACTGAAGCTTTCTTT. This gives the protein CASISPQGWTEAFF.

This chain joins TRBV9 and TRBJ2-5; unclear D gene. The CDR3 sequence is 13 residues long. Trimming left V 0 bases short and J 4 bases short, with 7 bases between. CDR1 and CDR2 (germline): SGDLS, YYNGEE. The CDR3: CASSVGGGETQYF. In nucleotides, the CDR3 is TGTGCCAGCAGCGTAGGGGGTGGAGAGACCCAGTACTTC.

The V and J genes are TRBV9 and TRBJ2-1; TRBD2 agrees at 9 bases. The J segment lost 7 bases and the V segment lost 3 bases, leaving 8 bases of the junction unmatched. Germline V gives CDR1 SGDLS, CDR2 YYNGEE. The CDR3 contains 15 residues. CDR3 in amino acids: CASSALAGLGNEQFF. DNA for the CDR3: TGTGCCAGCAGCGCTCTAGCGGGACTTGGGAATGAGCAGTTCTTC.

The gene calls are TRBV19 and TRBJ1-3; 8 nucleotides align to TRBD1. J gave up 8 bases and V 5 bases, and 2 bases lay outside the gene matches. The CDR3 consists of 12 residues. Looked up from germline, CDR1 is LNHDA and CDR2 is SQIVND (reference sequence). The CDR3 DNA is TGTGCCAGTAGTGGACAGGGCTACACCATATATTTT. It translates to CASSGQGYTIYF.